These 11 T cell receptor beta chains share one sample of origin, sequenced in a study of radiotherapy plus CTLA-4 blockade in lung cancer. Assay used: immunoSEQ multiplex PCR; TCRdb lists only in-frame clones, some missing. The table lists around 99,000 clones, 70% to 90% of them singletons, with 4.9% in the top ten. The specimen comprised peripheral blood, sampled from a patient treated with radiotherapy plus ipilimumab. Receptor source: a human donor with non-small cell lung cancer that progressed on radiotherapy plus ipilimumab.

The chain uses TRBV5-1 and TRBJ2-7, with a tentative D call TRBD2 (6 bases). This CDR3 is built from 14 residues. V gave up 2 bases and J gave up 0 bases, with 9 bases separating them. Germline V lookup: CDR1 SGHRS, CDR2 YFSETQ. CDR3 sequence (DNA): TGCGCCAGCAGCTTAGAGACTAGCTCCTACGAGCAGTACTTC. Its protein is CASSLETSSYEQYF.

The V call is TRBV11-2, the J call TRBJ2-7, with D unclear. Germline CDR1 and CDR2: SGHAT and FQNNGV. V lost 0 bases and J 5 bases, leaving 8 bases between the germline ends. This CDR3 comprises 13 residues. The CDR3 sequence is CASSLEVNNEQYF. The CDR3 DNA reads TGTGCCAGCAGCTTAGAGGTTAACAACGAGCAGTACTTC.

This clone was found once. The genes are TRBV19 and TRBJ1-5, with 7 bases identical to TRBD1. Per germline, CDR1 LNHDA and CDR2 SQIVND (reference sequence). V lost 6 bases to trimming and J lost 4 bases; unmatched junction nucleotides: 24. The CDR3 is 20 amino acids. The CDR3 reads CASSSPGRGLTAEVNQPQHF. Here the CDR3 DNA reads TGTGCCAGTAGCTCACCGGGAAGGGGGCTAACTGCGGAGGTAAATCAGCCCCAGCATTTT.

This sequence joins TRBV5-1 and TRBJ1-1, with 11 nucleotides matching TRBD1. With V trimmed by 4 bases and J by 4 bases, 3 bases remained unmatched. This CDR3 spans 14 amino acids. Germline CDR1 reads SGHRS; CDR2 reads YFSETQ. CDR3 nucleotide sequence: TGCGCCAGCAGCGGAGGGACAGGGGGCACTGAAGCTTTCTTT. This gives the protein CASSGGTGGTEAFF.

This sequence joins TRBV27 and TRBJ2-3, with 9 bases matching TRBD1. V shed 5 bases and J 4 bases; nucleotides not matched to a gene: 7. Germline CDR1 reads MNHEY; CDR2 reads SMNVEV (reference sequence). The CDR3 length is 15 residues. The CDR3 DNA follows: TGTGCCAGCAGTAGCCCGGGACAGGGAGCAGATACGCAGTATTTT. This encodes CASSSPGQGADTQYF.

The CDR3 protein is CASRTGGSSYEQYF. The CDR3 DNA sequence: TGTGCCAGCAGAACAGGGGGCAGCTCCTACGAGCAGTACTTC. The V call is TRBV6-1, the J call TRBJ2-7, with TRBD1 matching 9 bases. Looked up from germline, CDR1 is MNHNS and CDR2 is SASEGT. The V gene end was trimmed by 6 bases and the J gene end by 0 bases; junction bases not matched to a gene: 3. This CDR3 is 14 amino acids long.

The chain has TRBV5-1 and TRBJ2-5; D remains unclear. This CDR3 has 13 residues. Germline lookup yields CDR1 SGHRS and CDR2 YFSETQ. Trimming cost V 0 bases and J 5 bases, with 8 bases left between them. This CDR3 reads CASSLELRETQYF. CDR3 bases: TGCGCCAGCAGCTTGGAGTTGCGGGAGACCCAGTACTTC.

This chain connects TRBV7-2 to TRBJ2-1; D uncertain. The germline CDR1 and CDR2 sequences are SGHTA and FQGNSA. V dropped 7 bases and J dropped 3 bases, with 10 bases sitting between them. This CDR3 contains 13 residues. Here the CDR3 reads CASTNPVYNEQFF. The CDR3 region has the DNA TGTGCCAGCACCAACCCGGTCTACAATGAGCAGTTCTTC.

The V gene is TRBV7-3, the J gene TRBJ2-1; a possible D gene is TRBD2 (6 bases). In germline, CDR1 is SGHTA, CDR2 FQGTGA. V lost 2 bases and J lost 7, with 15 bases in between. There are 15 residues in the CDR3. The CDR3 DNA reads as TGTGCCAGCAGCTTATTGCGCGGGATTACGAATGAGCAGTTCTTC. Amino acid sequence: CASSLLRGITNEQFF. Complete variable domain (other parts from reference TRBV7-3 and TRBJ2-1): GAGVSQTPSNKVTEKGKYVELRCDPISGHTALYWYRQSLGQGPEFLIYFQGTGAADDSGLPNDRFFAVRPEGSVSTLKIQRTERGDSAVYLCASSLLRGITNEQFFGPGTRLTVL.

The chain recombines TRBV5-1 with TRBJ2-7; 8 positions match TRBD1. Germline assignment: CDR1 SGHRS and CDR2 YFSETQ. This CDR3 region has 15 residues. J lost 0 bases, V lost 0 bases, and 2 bases had no gene match. CDR3 residues: CASSLGDRSSYEQYF. The CDR3 DNA sequence: TGCGCCAGCAGCTTGGGGGACAGGAGCTCCTACGAGCAGTACTTC.

V and J are TRBV19 and TRBJ1-5, with D possibly being TRBD1 (6 bases). Trimming left V 7 bases short and J 4 bases short, with 14 bases between. This CDR3 spans 14 amino acids. Germline CDR1 and CDR2: LNHDA and SQIVND (reference sequence). The CDR3 reads CASNKGTPNQPQHF. The CDR3 DNA sequence: TGTGCCAGTAATAAGGGGACACCTAATCAGCCCCAGCATTTT.